This T cell receptor (beta chain) was recorded in a study of T cell responses to AZD1222 COVID-19 vaccine. The study, taken as a whole, reports: Unmutated variant regions reportedly attract nearly half of all spike-specific TCRs.

This table comes from immunoSEQ multiplex PCR, and its TCRdb copy is limited to in-frame clones, with some not included. Among 150,000 to 200,000 clones listed, nearly 95% were seen once. Germline lookup yields CDR1 MGHDK and CDR2 SYGVNS. The CDR3 consists of 14 residues. With 8 bases removed from V and 3 bases from J, the gap between germline ends came to 17 bases. This clone was seen just once. The antigen remains undetermined. The source was peripheral blood, collected on day 0 of AZD1222 vaccination. This TCR was sampled from an adult in good health. The gene calls are TRBV25-1 and TRBJ2-7, with TRBD1 as a possible D gene (6 bases). The CDR3 DNA reads as TGTGCCAGCGGATTAACAGGGAACCGCTACGAGCAGTACTTC. It specifies CASGLTGNRYEQYF.